These 25 T cell receptor beta chains share one sample of origin, sequenced in a study of T cells after yellow fever vaccination. One entry per CDR3 protein results from TCRdb running MiXCR on the 5' RACE reads. The sample records fewer than 500,000 distinct CDR3 sequences, approximately 18% being singletons. The sample here was PBMCs, taken before the yellow fever booster vaccination. The source of these receptors is a man aged 18 to 30 who received the YFV17D yellow fever vaccine.

The V and J genes are TRBV7-9 and TRBJ1-5; D is uncertain. Deletions cut 1 base from V and 7 bases from J, with 11 bases between. Germline lookup yields CDR1 SEHNR and CDR2 FQNEAQ (reference sequence). The CDR3 is made up of 14 amino acids. The CDR3 loop is CASSLGTTGQPQHF. CDR3 coding DNA: TGTGCCAGCAGCTTAGGGACGACGGGGCAGCCCCAGCATTTT.

This clonotype has more than one count but fewer than ten. The genes are TRBV7-2 and TRBJ2-5; the D gene is possibly TRBD2 (5 bases). Trimming cost V 5 bases and J 5 bases, with 24 bases left between them. The V gene's germline CDR1 is SGHTA and CDR2 FQGNSA. The length of the CDR3 is 17 residues. The CDR3 spells CASSHPPRLRRGETQYF. In DNA, the CDR3 is TGTGCCAGCAGCCACCCCCCACGACTACGGCGAGGGGAGACCCAGTACTTC.

This rearrangement joins TRBV4-3 to TRBJ2-3; no definite D call. There are 13 residues in the CDR3. CDR1 LGHNA and CDR2 YSLEER come from the germline V gene. Between the trimmed V and J ends, which lost 0 bases and 4 bases, there was a span of 5 bases. DNA for the CDR3: TGCGCCAGCAGCCAAGAGTCGGCAGATACGCAGTATTTT. Its translation: CASSQESADTQYF.

This clonotype has at least ten counts. The V gene is TRBV12-3 or TRBV12-4, the J gene TRBJ2-1, with 10 bases lining up with TRBD2. This CDR3 has 16 residues. With 4 bases clipped from V and 0 bases from J, the junction kept 3 bases outside the gene matches. The CDR3 protein is CASSSTSGVSYNEQFF. In nucleotides, the CDR3 is TGTGCCAGCAGTTCTACTAGCGGGGTCTCCTACAATGAGCAGTTCTTC.

This clonotype was found a few times. The rearrangement uses TRBV28 and TRBJ1-5, with TRBD1 matching over 8 bases. Germline CDR1 is MDHEN and CDR2 is SYDVKM. This CDR3 contains 15 residues. V was clipped by 2 bases and J by 5 bases; unmatched bases: 5. The CDR3 DNA is TGTGCCAGCAGTTTAACGGCAGGGGGCTATCAGCCCCAGCATTTT. Encoded protein: CASSLTAGGYQPQHF.

This clonotype turned up a few times. The rearrangement links TRBV12-3 or TRBV12-4 to TRBJ1-2; no definite D call. V dropped 3 bases and J dropped 2 bases, with 7 bases sitting between them. The CDR3 sequence is 13 residues long. CDR3 protein: CASSFSGNYGYTF. As DNA, the CDR3 is TGTGCCAGCAGTTTTTCTGGGAACTATGGCTACACCTTC.

This chain uses TRBV5-4 with TRBJ1-4; TRBD1 aligns across 10 bases. The CDR3 spans 15 residues. The J segment lost 5 bases and the V segment lost 3 bases, leaving 4 bases of the junction unmatched. Germline CDR1 is SGHNT and CDR2 is YYREEE (reference sequence). The CDR3: CASSSAGQGNEKLFF. In nucleotides, the CDR3 is TGTGCCAGCAGCTCGGCGGGACAGGGGAATGAAAAACTGTTTTTT.

There are a few counts of this clonotype. The V and J genes are TRBV6-2 or TRBV6-3 and TRBJ1-1; D perhaps matches TRBD1 (5 bases). Germline CDR1 is MNHEY and CDR2 is SVGEGT. V dropped 2 bases and J dropped 4 bases, with 11 bases sitting between them. This CDR3 has 14 residues. The CDR3 bases are TGTGCCAGCAGTTACAAAGCAGGGTTCACTGAAGCTTTCTTT. Its protein product is CASSYKAGFTEAFF.

This clonotype appeared a single time. This sequence joins TRBV28 and TRBJ2-7, with D perhaps TRBD1 (5 bases). Trimming took off 3 bases at V and 6 bases at J, with 9 bases between the two ends. CDR3 length equals 12 residues. The germline V gene encodes CDR1 MDHEN and CDR2 SYDVKM. CDR3 nucleotides: TGTGCCAGCAGTTTCGCAGGGCGCGAGCAGTACTTC. Translating gives CASSFAGREQYF.

This chain links TRBV7-2 with TRBJ2-5; D perhaps matches TRBD2 (6 bases). Germline-derived CDR1 and CDR2 are SGHTA and FQGNSA. There are 14 residues in the CDR3. Trimming stripped 1 base from V and 7 bases from J, with 13 bases between. CDR3: CASSLVQAGGTQYF. The DNA for the CDR3 is TGTGCCAGCAGCTTAGTCCAGGCCGGGGGGACCCAGTACTTC.

This chain joins TRBV24-1 and TRBJ2-5; no firm D call. The V gene lost 4 bases and the J gene lost 9 bases, with 17 bases spanning the gap. Germline lookup yields CDR1 KGHDR and CDR2 SFDVKD. This CDR3 is built from 14 residues. CDR3 DNA sequence: TGTGCCACCAGTGACCCTAGGACGGCCGGGCCCCAGTACTTC. Amino acids: CATSDPRTAGPQYF.

This chain links TRBV20-1 with TRBJ1-2; a possible D gene is TRBD1 (6 bases). Germline CDR1 is DFQATT and CDR2 is SNEGSKA (reference sequence). V lost 2 bases, J lost 6 bases, and 16 bases lay in between. The CDR3 loop spans 14 amino acids. In nucleotides, the CDR3 is TGCAGTGCTAGACCCCCGGACAGCCACCATGGCTACACCTTC. It codes for CSARPPDSHHGYTF.

This clonotype was counted between two and nine times. Here the CDR3 reads CASVIYYGYTF. The DNA for the CDR3 is TGTGCCAGCGTAATTTACTATGGCTACACCTTC. The chain recombines TRBV25-1 with TRBJ1-2; D gene uncertain. The CDR3 runs to 11 residues. V gave up 8 bases and J gave up 3 bases, with 7 bases separating them. CDR1 is MGHDK, CDR2 SYGVNS, per germline.

This clonotype was found a few times. The chain employs TRBV28 and TRBJ2-7; D may match TRBD1 or TRBD2 (5 bases each). Germline V gives CDR1 MDHEN, CDR2 SYDVKM. The CDR3 loop spans 12 amino acids. Trimming shortened V by 5 bases and J by 5 bases, and 10 bases separated the two germline ends. For the CDR3, the DNA is TGTGCCAGCAGTCCCTGGGACGACGAGCAGTACTTC. Translated: CASSPWDDEQYF.

This clonotype was detected a few times. This rearrangement joins TRBV10-3 to TRBJ2-1, with 10 bases matching TRBD2. The CDR3 runs to 14 residues. From germline, CDR1 is ENHRY and CDR2 SYGVKD. V trimming: 5 bases; J trimming: 9 bases; junction bases outside the gene matches: 7. This CDR3 is CAISSASGGIEQFF. In DNA, the CDR3 is TGTGCCATCAGTTCGGCTAGCGGGGGTATTGAGCAGTTCTTC.

This chain uses TRBV20-1 with TRBJ2-1; 9 bases line up with TRBD2. J lost 8 bases, V lost 1 base, and 3 bases had no gene match. Germline assignment: CDR1 DFQATT and CDR2 SNEGSKA (reference sequence). The CDR3 spans 13 residues. CDR3 region: CSARGGGAYEQFF. The CDR3 nucleotides read TGCAGTGCTAGAGGCGGGGGGGCCTATGAGCAGTTCTTC.

The chain couples TRBV6-5 to TRBJ1-1; 7 nucleotides line up with TRBD1. Germline trimming cut 7 bases from V and 4 bases from J; bases unmatched to any gene: 6. CDR1 and CDR2 (germline): MNHEY, SVGAGI. The CDR3 runs 13 residues. The CDR3 sequence: CASNSQGSTEAFF. The CDR3 DNA is TGTGCCAGCAACTCACAGGGGAGCACTGAAGCTTTCTTT.

This clonotype came up a few times. This chain links TRBV6-5 with TRBJ2-5; the D is unclear. Deletions cut 1 base from V and 4 bases from J, with 10 bases between. This CDR3 region has 14 residues. Germline lookup yields CDR1 MNHEY and CDR2 SVGAGI. The CDR3 bases are TGTGCCAGCAGTTACTTAGGCCCAGCAGAGACCCAGTACTTC. Protein product: CASSYLGPAETQYF.

The CDR3 loop reads CASSQDRSLAGAKNIQYF. The CDR3 bases are TGCGCCAGCAGCCAAGATAGGTCCCTAGCGGGGGCCAAAAACATTCAGTACTTC. V and J are TRBV4-3 and TRBJ2-4; TRBD2 matches at 9 bases. V lost 0 bases and J lost 1; bases outside the gene matches: 7. Germline CDR1 LGHNA, CDR2 YSLEER. CDR3 length equals 18 residues.

The rearrangement uses TRBV12-3 or TRBV12-4 and TRBJ1-5, with a weak D call TRBD1 (6 bases). Trimming removed 5 bases at V and 7 bases at J, with 15 bases between. The CDR3 consists of 14 residues. CDR3 loop: CASSPHGGGQPQHF. In DNA, the CDR3 is TGTGCCAGCAGTCCCCATGGGGGCGGCCAGCCCCAGCATTTT.

V usage is TRBV5-1 and J usage is TRBJ1-4; D is unclear. The CDR3 loop spans 15 amino acids. CDR1 is SGHRS, CDR2 YFSETQ, per germline. Trimming stripped 0 bases from V and 3 bases from J, with 9 bases between. The CDR3 DNA reads as TGCGCCAGCAGCTTGGCCAACCAGGCTAATGAAAAACTGTTTTTT. It encodes CASSLANQANEKLFF.

This clonotype was recorded a few times. The V gene is TRBV7-9, the J gene TRBJ2-7; 12 nucleotides align to TRBD2. This CDR3 is 13 amino acids long. Germline CDR1 and CDR2: SEHNR and FQNEAQ (reference sequence). The ends lost 2 bases at V and 7 bases at J; junction bases unmatched: 0. The CDR3 bases are TGTGCCAGCAGCTTAACTAGCGGGGGGGAGCAGTACTTC. Protein sequence: CASSLTSGGEQYF.

This clonotype appeared a few times. The chain employs TRBV27 and TRBJ1-1; tentative D call: TRBD1 (6 bases). V lost 4 bases to trimming and J lost 3 bases, with 15 bases between them. This CDR3 contains 15 residues. From germline, CDR1 is MNHEY and CDR2 SMNVEV (reference sequence). CDR3 sequence reads: CASSSLSDRYTEAFF. The CDR3 region has the DNA TGTGCCAGCAGTTCCCTCAGCGACAGGTACACTGAAGCTTTCTTT.

The chain has TRBV9 and TRBJ2-2; possibly TRBD2 for D (5 bases). This CDR3 spans 16 amino acids. Germline assignment: CDR1 SGDLS and CDR2 YYNGEE. V dropped 0 bases and J dropped 0 bases, with 9 bases sitting between them. The CDR3 bases are TGTGCCAGCAGCGTAGTGGAGAGGGCGAACACCGGGGAGCTGTTTTTT. It specifies CASSVVERANTGELFF.

This clonotype was counted between two and nine times. This rearrangement joins TRBV12-3 or TRBV12-4 to TRBJ2-1, with TRBD2 identical over 8 bases. The CDR3 contains 14 residues. Trimming removed 8 bases from V and 6 bases from J; junction bases left unmatched: 9. The CDR3 sequence is CASCRASGGNEQFF. CDR3 nucleotides: TGTGCCAGCTGTCGGGCCAGCGGGGGCAATGAGCAGTTCTTC.